This T cell receptor (beta chain) was captured in a study of CD8+CD57+ T cells in acquired aplastic anemia. Across the study: Mean DNA quantity obtained from sorted CD4+ and CD8+ cells was 3 to 4 ug. The study's findings and limits: A significant difference in CD8+ Simpson's diversity between patients and controls was not found. Patients and controls shared fewer than 30 CD8+ CDR3 sequences.

CDR3 and TCR beta VDJ profiling relied on genomic DNA as the template. TCRdb reprocessed the reads with MiXCR, giving one entry per CDR3 protein. The sample lists around 180,000 distinct CDR3 sequences, 64% seen once, with around 45% in the top ten. With regard to this clonotype: The antigen remains undetermined.

V was pared by 5 bases and J by 10 bases, with 10 bases of the junction left unmatched. The CDR3 loop spans 14 amino acids. Germline CDR1 and CDR2: SEHNR and FQNEAQ (reference sequence). The sequencing sample was made of sorted CD4+, CD8+, or CD8+CD57+ T cells (not recorded which) from PBMCs. This TCR was recovered from a human donor with severe aplastic anemia or a healthy control (not recorded which). V and J are TRBV7-9 and TRBJ1-2, with 10 bases that match TRBD1. CDR3 nucleotides: TGTGCCAGCAGCGCGGGACAGGGGATTTGGGACTACACCTTC. Encoded protein: CASSAGQGIWDYTF.